This TCR beta chain is drawn from a study of blood T cell repertoires in COVID-19. The repertoire was sequenced with immunoSEQ multiplex PCR; TCRdb's copy has only in-frame clones and lacks some. The sample lists around 200,000 clones, 87% occurring once. CDR1 is LGHDT and CDR2 is YNNKEL in the germline V gene (reference sequence). The CDR3 has 13 amino acids. V was clipped by 2 bases and J by 3 bases, with 6 bases between them. The specimen sequenced was peripheral blood. This chain links TRBV3-1 (or the pseudogene TRBV3-2) with TRBJ2-3; D not resolved. This clonotype was sampled from a young man with active or convalescent COVID-19. CDR3 sequence reads: CASSQSSTDTQYF. Here the CDR3 DNA reads TGTGCCAGCAGCCAATCCAGTACAGATACGCAGTATTTT.